These 15 T cell receptor beta chains were sequenced from one sample in a study of T cells after yellow fever vaccination. In TCRdb, the 5' RACE reads were re-called with MiXCR into one record per CDR3 protein. Of a few hundred thousand distinct CDR3 sequences detected, about a sixth appear once; the ten largest clones hold 17%. Specimen: PBMCs, collected about 5 days after the first yellow fever vaccination. The receptor set was obtained from a man younger than 35 who received the YFV17D yellow fever vaccine.

This clonotype showed up just a few times. V is TRBV7-9 and J is TRBJ2-1; D might be TRBD2 (5 bases). Trimming removed 0 bases at V and 8 bases at J, with 14 bases between. Germline values: CDR1 SEHNR, CDR2 FQNEAQ (reference sequence). CDR3 length equals 15 residues. The CDR3 loop is CASSLAPPVRDEQFF. The CDR3 DNA follows: TGTGCCAGCAGCTTAGCTCCGCCGGTGAGGGATGAGCAGTTCTTC.

V gene TRBV9 combines with J gene TRBJ2-3, with a possible D match to TRBD1 (6 bases). V was clipped by 0 bases and J by 3 bases, with 20 bases between them. The CDR3 totals 18 residues. CDR1 SGDLS and CDR2 YYNGEE come from the germline V gene. Here the CDR3 reads CASSVVPWGPLLTDTQYF. CDR3 nucleotide sequence: TGTGCCAGCAGCGTAGTCCCGTGGGGGCCCCTCCTGACAGATACGCAGTATTTT.

This clonotype showed up just a few times. The chain carries TRBV28 and TRBJ2-7; the D is unclear. The CDR3 consists of 14 residues. V lost 3 bases and J 2 bases, leaving 11 bases between the germline ends. Germline V lookup: CDR1 MDHEN, CDR2 SYDVKM. CDR3 residues: CASSFWYRAYEQYV. Written as DNA, the CDR3 is TGTGCCAGCAGTTTTTGGTACCGGGCCTACGAGCAGTACGTC.

At least ten counts were recorded for this clonotype. The V gene is TRBV6-1, the J gene TRBJ2-1, with no clear D. The germline V gene encodes CDR1 MNHNS and CDR2 SASEGT. Trimming left V 8 bases short and J 0 bases short, with 11 bases between. The CDR3 contains 14 residues. DNA of the CDR3: TGTGCCAGCCCGGACGCGATCTCCTACAATGAGCAGTTCTTC. This translates into CASPDAISYNEQFF.

The V and J genes are TRBV27 and TRBJ1-3; TRBD1 agrees at 7 bases. The germline V gene has CDR1 MNHEY and CDR2 SMNVEV (reference sequence). Germline trimming cut 4 bases from V and 6 bases from J; bases unmatched to any gene: 9. This CDR3 comprises 15 residues. The CDR3 DNA follows: TGTGCCAGCAGTTCGACAGGGTGGTACGAAAACACCATATATTTT. Translated: CASSSTGWYENTIYF.

In its sample, this clonotype was seen many times. V usage is TRBV7-2 and J usage is TRBJ2-3, with 7 bases that match TRBD2. V gave up 1 base and J gave up 3 bases; unmatched junction bases: 4. CDR3 length equals 15 residues. Germline V gene data show CDR1 as SGHTA and CDR2 as FQGNSA. The chain's CDR3 is CASSLGGSGTDTQYF. Written as DNA, the CDR3 is TGTGCCAGCAGCTTAGGGGGTAGCGGGACAGATACGCAGTATTTT.

This clonotype was counted between two and nine times. The chain uses TRBV18 and TRBJ1-2; D might be TRBD1 (6 bases). Germline CDR1 and CDR2: KGHSH and LQKENI. The ends were cut back, 2 bases at V and 4 bases at J, with 14 bases in the middle. The CDR3 spans 15 residues. The CDR3 DNA is TGTGCCAGCTCACCAAACGGGGGGCTCGGCTATGGCTACACCTTC. It translates to CASSPNGGLGYGYTF.

Only a few counts were recorded for this clonotype. The CDR3 region has the DNA TGCAGCGTTACAAAGACAGGGGACGGCTACACCTTC. Its translation: CSVTKTGDGYTF. The rearrangement uses TRBV29-1 and TRBJ1-2, with 8 positions matching TRBD1. Germline CDR1 SQVTM, CDR2 ANQGSEA. After removal of 5 bases from V and 8 bases from J, the junction contained 7 bases not matched to a gene. There are 12 residues in the CDR3.

V gene TRBV5-1 combines with J gene TRBJ1-2; no clear D. V lost 7 bases to trimming and J lost 0 bases, with 7 bases between them. The CDR3 runs to 12 residues. The V gene's germline CDR1 is SGHRS and CDR2 YFSETQ. The CDR3 nucleotides read TGCGCCAGCGGCACGACTAACTATGGCTACACCTTC. The encoded protein is CASGTTNYGYTF.

The CDR3 spells CASSLKTSWGSSYNEQFF. CDR3 coding DNA: TGTGCCAGCAGTTTAAAGACCAGTTGGGGGAGCTCCTACAATGAGCAGTTCTTC. The genes are TRBV28 and TRBJ2-1, with D tentatively TRBD1 or TRBD2 (5 bases each). Trimming took 2 bases from V and 0 from J, leaving 17 bases between them. Germline V gene sequence: CDR1 MDHEN, CDR2 SYDVKM. The length of the CDR3 is 18 residues. The full variable domain, its missing parts supplied by reference TRBV28 and TRBJ2-1, is DVKVTQSSRYLVKRTGEKVFLECVQDMDHENMFWYRQDPGLGLRLIYFSYDVKMKEKGDIPEGYSVSREKKERFSLILESASTNQTSMYLCASSLKTSWGSSYNEQFFGPGTRLTVL.

The rearrangement links TRBV4-3 to TRBJ1-2, with 10 bases lining up with TRBD1. The V and J ends lost 0 bases and 6 bases, in that order; junction bases with no gene match: 4. The germline V gene encodes CDR1 LGHNA and CDR2 YSLEER. This CDR3 comprises 15 residues. CDR3 sequence (DNA): TGCGCCAGCAGCCAAGATGGGGACAGGGGTCATGGCTACACCTTC. It codes for CASSQDGDRGHGYTF.

The rearrangement links TRBV5-6 to TRBJ2-5; 7 bases fit TRBD1. With V trimmed by 4 bases and J by 2 bases, 8 bases remained unmatched. Looked up from germline, CDR1 is SGHDT and CDR2 is YYEEEE. This CDR3 has 15 amino acids. CDR3 bases: TGTGCCAGCAGCCCCAGACAGGGAAGTCAAGAGACCCAGTACTTC. Amino acid sequence: CASSPRQGSQETQYF.

The gene calls are TRBV25-1 and TRBJ2-3; 7 bases map to TRBD1. CDR1 MGHDK and CDR2 SYGVNS come from the germline V gene. The CDR3 has 13 amino acids. Trimming cost V 7 bases and J 1 base; bases outside gene matches: 2. CDR3 amino acids: CASNRGGTDTQYF. The CDR3 region has the DNA TGTGCCAGCAACAGGGGAGGCACAGATACGCAGTATTTT.

The J gene is TRBJ1-2, the V gene TRBV7-9; D is unclear. Germline lookup yields CDR1 SEHNR and CDR2 FQNEAQ (reference sequence). This CDR3 is 15 amino acids long. The V end was cut by 6 bases, the J end by 5 bases, with 19 bases between. The CDR3 DNA follows: TGTGCCAGCAGTTCCGACCCTAGTCCGATATATGGCTACACCTTC. Residues: CASSSDPSPIYGYTF.

This clonotype was picked up a small number of times. This chain uses TRBV20-1 with TRBJ2-3; D possibly corresponds to TRBD2 (6 bases). This CDR3 has 15 amino acids. V lost 5 bases, J lost 0 bases, and 15 bases lay in between. Germline V CDR1 and CDR2: DFQATT, SNEGSKA (reference sequence). The CDR3 protein is CSALGWRGSTDTQYF. In DNA form, the CDR3 reads TGCAGTGCTCTTGGTTGGCGGGGTAGCACAGATACGCAGTATTTT.